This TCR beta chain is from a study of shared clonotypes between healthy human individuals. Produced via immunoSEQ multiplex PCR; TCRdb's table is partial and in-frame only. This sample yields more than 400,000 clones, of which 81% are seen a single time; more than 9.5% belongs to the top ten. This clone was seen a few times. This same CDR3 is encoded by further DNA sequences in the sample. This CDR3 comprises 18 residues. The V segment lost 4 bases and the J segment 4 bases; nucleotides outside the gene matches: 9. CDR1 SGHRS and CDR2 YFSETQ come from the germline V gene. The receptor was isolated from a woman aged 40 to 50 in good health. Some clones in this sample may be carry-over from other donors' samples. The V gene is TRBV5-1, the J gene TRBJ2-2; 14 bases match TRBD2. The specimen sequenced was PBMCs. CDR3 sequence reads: CASSAGLAGVGGTGELFF. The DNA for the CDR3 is TGCGCCAGCAGCGCGGGACTAGCGGGAGTAGGAGGCACCGGGGAGCTGTTTTTT.